This T cell receptor (beta chain) stems from a study of blood T cells in healthy people across ages. Samples each yielded at least 6 micrograms of total RNA. The second PCR ran about 6 to 11 cycles with a sample-barcoded 5' primer and J-beta primers. No fewer than 3 million CDR3-containing paired-end reads came from each sample. TCRdb itself ran the 5' RACE reads through MiXCR, one entry per CDR3 protein. The sample contains 1.5 million to 2 million distinct CDR3 sequences, about 30% of which appear only once. V was pared by 0 bases and J by 2 bases, with 3 bases of the junction left unmatched. Germline V lookup: CDR1 SQVTM, CDR2 ANQGSEA. The CDR3 has 14 residues.

The chain carries TRBV29-1 and TRBJ1-2, with 7 nucleotides matching TRBD1. Sequenced material: blood. This sequence originates from a woman aged 25 to 39 in good health. The CDR3 reads CSVEESDRNYGYTF. The CDR3 DNA reads as TGCAGCGTTGAAGAGTCGGACAGGAACTATGGCTACACCTTC.